These T cell receptor beta chains were read from a single sample in a study of T cell responses to AZD1222 COVID-19 vaccine. Using immunoSEQ multiplex PCR, the repertoire was profiled, and TCRdb retains in-frame clones only, with some absent. The sample includes approximately 130,000 clones, 85% to 90% seen only once; the top ten take 11%. The input for sequencing was peripheral blood, taken on day 0 of MenACWY control vaccination. These receptors were collected from an adult in good health. Each CDR3 is given with its conserved first and last residue. Fields, in order: J gene, V gene, CDR3 protein.

TRBJ2-2	TRBV27	CASGTSGRSTGELFF
TRBJ1-5	TRBV7-9	CASSRTNSNQPQHF
TRBJ1-2	TRBV10-3	CAISGSYGYTF
TRBJ1-1	TRBV11-3	CASSLVGMSEAFF
TRBJ2-3	TRBV27	CASSLTPSDTQYF
TRBJ2-1	TRBV5-1	CASSLRSGALGNEQFF
TRBJ2-2	TRBV29-1	CSVEDRTGGTGELFF
TRBJ1-1	TRBV11-3	CASSRSTMAEAFF
TRBJ1-6	TRBV4-1	CASSQGTLDNSPLHF
TRBJ2-1	TRBV6-5	CASNPMEGAPGEQFF
TRBJ1-2	TRBV6-4	CASRMTGSYGYTF
TRBJ2-7	TRBV7-9	CASSLLAGGYEQYF
TRBJ1-6	TRBV5-6	CASSWGTAGSPLHF
TRBJ1-5	TRBV7-2	CASSLADPGLNQPQHF
TRBJ2-4	TRBV11-2	CASSLGGQAKNIQYF
TRBJ2-3	TRBV27	CASSPTGVPDTQYF
TRBJ2-1	TRBV29-1	CSTGGRLNEQFF
TRBJ2-2	TRBV6-4	CASRDTSRTGELFF
TRBJ2-4	TRBV20-1	CSAPDKNIQYF
TRBJ1-5	TRBV19	CASSPLPRGGWSNQPQHF
TRBJ2-7	TRBV7-9	CASRDGATYEQYF
TRBJ1-6	TRBV24-1	CATSDYRQGSPLHF
TRBJ1-2	TRBV6-5	CASSSQDRDYGYTF
TRBJ1-1	TRBV11-3	CASSLGDRMNTEAFF
TRBJ1-4	TRBV5-1	CASSLAVNEKLFF
TRBJ2-1	TRBV24-1	CATSDPGLAGKNEQFF
TRBJ2-1	TRBV27	CASSFYSGATYNEQFF
TRBJ2-2	TRBV10-1	CASSEGADTGELFF
TRBJ2-1	TRBV24-1	CATSDNTGGKAYNEQFF
TRBJ2-1	TRBV27	CASQTSGTSVNGQFF
TRBJ1-1	TRBV6-1	CASSVRQGRLNTEAFF
TRBJ1-1	TRBV12-3/TRBV12-4	CASSFGNTEAFF
TRBJ1-4	TRBV6-5	CASSSRAGDPEKLFF
TRBJ2-2	TRBV5-4	CASSSIDGTGELFF
TRBJ2-1	TRBV10-2	CASSSSGSTNEQFF
TRBJ2-1	TRBV24-1	CATGQTSGNLYNEQFF
TRBJ2-1	TRBV7-9	CASRTALGVSSYNEQFF
TRBJ1-1	TRBV5-4	CASSLGRGQSEAFF
TRBJ1-5	TRBV4-1	CASSQGTARLNQPQHF
TRBJ2-7	TRBV7-9	CASSPIYEQYF
TRBJ2-1	TRBV5-1	CASSLERQAHNEQFF
TRBJ1-1	TRBV12-3/TRBV12-4	CASSLKGSEAFF
TRBJ2-7	TRBV7-9	CASSSVLHEQYF
TRBJ1-2	TRBV11-3	CASTNRDRSLYGYTF
TRBJ2-3	TRBV18	CASSPRQGAGDTQYF
TRBJ1-4	TRBV28	CASSLTGTITNEKLFF
TRBJ2-5	TRBV7-8	CASSLGGGTSGLQETQYF
TRBJ1-2	TRBV25-1	CASSGAWRGHGYTF
TRBJ2-2	TRBV7-6	CASSPWTGGKGELFF
TRBJ2-7	TRBV6-5	CASSPRGGFSEQYF
TRBJ2-7	TRBV5-6	CASIPGLASYEQYF
TRBJ1-2	TRBV6-1	CASSEDGGYLANYGYTF
TRBJ1-3	TRBV9	CASSGGQTSGGNTIYF